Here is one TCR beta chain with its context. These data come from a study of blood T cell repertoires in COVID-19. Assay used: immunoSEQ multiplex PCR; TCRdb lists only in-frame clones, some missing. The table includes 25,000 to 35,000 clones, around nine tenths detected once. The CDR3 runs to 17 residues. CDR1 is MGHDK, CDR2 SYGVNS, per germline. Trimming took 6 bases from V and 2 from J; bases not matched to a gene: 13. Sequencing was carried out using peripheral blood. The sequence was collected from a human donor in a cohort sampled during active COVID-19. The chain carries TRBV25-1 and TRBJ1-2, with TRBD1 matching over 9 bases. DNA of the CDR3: TGTGCCAGCAGCGTCGGGCGGACAGGGGCAGGAAACTATGGCTACACCTTC. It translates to CASSVGRTGAGNYGYTF.